This T cell receptor beta chain was captured by sequencing in a study of spatial heterogeneity in lung cancer. TCRdb passed the 5' RACE reads through MiXCR, listing each CDR3 protein once. The profile shows around 110,000 distinct CDR3 sequences, approximately 12% of them singletons. The CDR3 loop spans 16 amino acids. Trimming shortened V by 3 bases and J by 2 bases, and 16 bases separated the two germline ends. This clonotype was counted only a few times. Its specificity is not known. The time point was: blood at routine non-recurrence follow-up after resection. Whole RNA, which was extracted from tumor, nontumor lung tissue or frozen PBMC, was sequenced without any cell sorting. Broader study findings: TCRs found ubiquitously expanded in tumor appeared in blood more at resection than at follow-up.

This chain uses TRBV12-3 or TRBV12-4 with TRBJ1-1; perhaps TRBD1 as D (6 bases). The sequences come from PBMCs, collected at follow-up. The sequence was obtained from a male donor with early-stage non-small cell lung cancer. CDR3 sequence: CASSFRLRGVNTEAFF. Written as DNA, the CDR3 is TGTGCCAGCAGTTTTCGGTTGAGGGGGGTAAACACTGAAGCTTTCTTT.